This T cell receptor beta chain stems from a study of T cell repertoires in cytomegalovirus infection. Background on the study: Public TCR beta signatures were indicative of both CMV infection and a matching HLA type.

TCRdb fed the reads into MiXCR, producing one record per CDR3 protein. The profile shows a few hundred thousand distinct CDR3 sequences, 15% to 20% of them singletons. The CDR3 covers 12 residues. Unmatched junction bases numbered 8, after V lost 6 bases and J lost 8 bases. CDR1 is DFQATT, CDR2 SNEGSKA, per germline (reference sequence). The rearrangement links TRBV20-1 to TRBJ1-2; 8 bases are a match to TRBD1. The source is a human donor in good health (CMV status not recorded). Some clones in this sample may be carry-over from other donors' samples. Sample: PBMCs. CDR3 coding DNA: TGCAGTGCCCGACAGGGGTCTGACGGCTACACCTTC. Protein sequence: CSARQGSDGYTF.